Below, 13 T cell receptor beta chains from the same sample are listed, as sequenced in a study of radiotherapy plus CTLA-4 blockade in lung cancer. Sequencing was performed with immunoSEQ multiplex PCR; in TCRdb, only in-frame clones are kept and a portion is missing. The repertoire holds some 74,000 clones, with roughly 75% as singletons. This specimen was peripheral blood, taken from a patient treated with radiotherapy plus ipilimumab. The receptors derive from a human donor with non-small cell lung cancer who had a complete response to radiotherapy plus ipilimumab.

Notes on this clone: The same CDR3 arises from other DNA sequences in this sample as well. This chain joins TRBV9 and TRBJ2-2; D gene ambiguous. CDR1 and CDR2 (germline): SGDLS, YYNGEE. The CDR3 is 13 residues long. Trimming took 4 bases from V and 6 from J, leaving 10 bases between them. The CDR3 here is CASSLSGPGELFF. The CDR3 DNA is TGTGCCAGCAGCCTATCAGGCCCCGGGGAGCTGTTTTTT. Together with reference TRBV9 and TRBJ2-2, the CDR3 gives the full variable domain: DSGVTQTPKHLITATGQRVTLRCSPRSGDLSVYWYQQSLDQGLQFLIQYYNGEERAKGNILERFSAQQFPDLHSELNLSSLELGDSALYFCASSLSGPGELFFGEGSRLTVL.

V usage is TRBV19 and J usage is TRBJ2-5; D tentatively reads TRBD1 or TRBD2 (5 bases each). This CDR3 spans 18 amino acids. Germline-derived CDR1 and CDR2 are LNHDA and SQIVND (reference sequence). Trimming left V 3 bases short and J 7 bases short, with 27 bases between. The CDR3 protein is CASSIGGQGRVLKGTQYF. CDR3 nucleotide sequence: TGTGCCAGTAGTATCGGAGGTCAGGGAAGGGTACTAAAGGGGACCCAGTACTTC.

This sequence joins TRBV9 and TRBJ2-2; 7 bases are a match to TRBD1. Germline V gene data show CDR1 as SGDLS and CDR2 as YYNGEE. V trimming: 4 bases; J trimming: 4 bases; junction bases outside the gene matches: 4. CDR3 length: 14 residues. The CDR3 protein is CASSTGASTGELFF. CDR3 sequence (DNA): TGTGCCAGCAGCACAGGGGCCAGCACCGGGGAGCTGTTTTTT.

The CDR3 here is CASSRQGDQDTQYF. The CDR3 DNA is TGTGCCAGCAGCCGACAGGGGGATCAAGATACGCAGTATTTT. This chain links TRBV6-1 with TRBJ2-3; 9 bases match TRBD1. Unmatched junction bases numbered 6, after V lost 6 bases and J lost 5 bases. The CDR3 consists of 14 residues. Germline lookup yields CDR1 MNHNS and CDR2 SASEGT.

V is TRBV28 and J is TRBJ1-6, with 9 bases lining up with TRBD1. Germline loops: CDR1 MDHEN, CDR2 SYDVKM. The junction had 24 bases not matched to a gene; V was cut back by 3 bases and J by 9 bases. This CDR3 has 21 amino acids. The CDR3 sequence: CASSFRPGSYGDRVGVSPLHF. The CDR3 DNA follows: TGTGCCAGCAGTTTTAGGCCGGGTAGCTACGGGGACAGGGTAGGAGTTTCACCCCTCCACTTT.

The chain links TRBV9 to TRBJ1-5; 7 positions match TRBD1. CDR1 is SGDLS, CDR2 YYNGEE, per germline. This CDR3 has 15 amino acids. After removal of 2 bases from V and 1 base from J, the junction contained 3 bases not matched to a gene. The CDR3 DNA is TGTGCCAGCAGCGTGACAGGGTTGAGCAATCAGCCCCAGCATTTT. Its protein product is CASSVTGLSNQPQHF. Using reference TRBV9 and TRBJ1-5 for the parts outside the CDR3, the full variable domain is DSGVTQTPKHLITATGQRVTLRCSPRSGDLSVYWYQQSLDQGLQFLIQYYNGEERAKGNILERFSAQQFPDLHSELNLSSLELGDSALYFCASSVTGLSNQPQHFGDGTRLSIL.

CDR3 bases: TGTGCCATCAGTGAGTCGATGGGGGGCACAGATACGCAGTATTTT. Protein product: CAISESMGGTDTQYF. V gene TRBV10-3 combines with J gene TRBJ2-3; the D call may be TRBD1 or TRBD2 (5 bases each). V lost 0 bases and J lost 1, with 8 bases in between. Germline-derived CDR1 and CDR2 are ENHRY and SYGVKD. This CDR3 comprises 15 residues.

The CDR3 DNA is TGTGCCAGCAGCTTAGACACTAGCGGGAGGAGCACCGGGGAGCTGTTTTTT. Its translation is CASSLDTSGRSTGELFF. The rearrangement links TRBV7-9 to TRBJ2-2; 12 bases fit TRBD2. The germline V gene has CDR1 SEHNR and CDR2 FQNEAQ (reference sequence). The CDR3 is made up of 17 amino acids. V was pared by 1 base and J by 4 bases, with 4 bases of the junction left unmatched. Supplemented by reference TRBV7-9 and TRBJ2-2, the full variable domain reads DTGVSQNPRHKITKRGQNVTFRCDPISEHNRLYWYRQTLGQGPEFLTYFQNEAQLEKSRLLSDRFSAERPKGSFSTLEIQRTEQGDSAMYLCASSLDTSGRSTGELFFGEGSRLTVL.

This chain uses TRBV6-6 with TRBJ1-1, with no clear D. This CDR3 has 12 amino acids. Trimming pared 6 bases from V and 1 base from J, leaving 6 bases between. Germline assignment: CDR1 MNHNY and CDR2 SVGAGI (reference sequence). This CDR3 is CASSRKNTEAFF. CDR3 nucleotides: TGTGCCAGCAGCCGCAAGAACACTGAAGCTTTCTTT.

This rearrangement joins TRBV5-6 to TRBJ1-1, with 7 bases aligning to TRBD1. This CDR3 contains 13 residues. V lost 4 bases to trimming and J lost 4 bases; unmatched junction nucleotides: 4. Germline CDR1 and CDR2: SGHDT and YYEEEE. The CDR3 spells CASSQGGGTEAFF. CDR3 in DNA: TGTGCCAGCAGCCAGGGGGGCGGCACTGAAGCTTTCTTT. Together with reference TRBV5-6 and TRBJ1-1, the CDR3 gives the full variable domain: DAGVTQSPTHLIKTRGQQVTLRCSPKSGHDTVSWYQQALGQGPQFIFQYYEEEERQRGNFPDRFSGHQFPNYSSELNVNALLLGDSALYLCASSQGGGTEAFFGQGTRLTVV.

CDR3: CASSIAERNTGELFF. As DNA, the CDR3 is TGTGCCAGTAGTATAGCGGAAAGGAACACCGGGGAGCTGTTTTTT. The J gene is TRBJ2-2, the V gene TRBV19; D is ambiguous. Per the germline V gene, CDR1 is LNHDA and CDR2 is SQIVND (reference sequence). This CDR3 has 15 amino acids. V was clipped by 1 base and J by 1 base, with 7 bases between them.

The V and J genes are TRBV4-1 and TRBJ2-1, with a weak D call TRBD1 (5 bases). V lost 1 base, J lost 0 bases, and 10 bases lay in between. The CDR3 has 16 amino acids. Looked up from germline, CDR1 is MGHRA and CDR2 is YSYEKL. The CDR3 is CASSQVRQNSYNEQFF. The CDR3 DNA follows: TGCGCCAGCAGCCAAGTGAGACAGAACTCCTACAATGAGCAGTTCTTC.

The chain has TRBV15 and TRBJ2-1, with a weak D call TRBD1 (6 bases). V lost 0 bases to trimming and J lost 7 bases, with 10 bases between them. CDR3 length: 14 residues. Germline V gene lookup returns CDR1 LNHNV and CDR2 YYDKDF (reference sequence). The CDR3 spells CATSREGGGNEQFF. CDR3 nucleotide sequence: TGTGCCACCAGCAGAGAAGGGGGTGGAAATGAGCAGTTCTTC.